These T cell receptor beta chains were read from a single sample in a study of long-term antiretroviral therapy in people with HIV. Repertoires were generated with immunoSEQ multiplex PCR, while TCRdb's copy carries only in-frame clones and drops some. The data hold 20,000 to 25,000 clones, with approximately 76% observed a single time. Here the sequenced sample was unsorted PBMCs, taken roughly 21 months before starting antiretroviral therapy. Receptors originate from a middle-aged woman with HIV. The CDR3 runs from the conserved cysteine through the conserved F or W. A D gene is named only where the DNA matches it firmly. For some rows the clone size is stated as once, few or many, or as a class when expanded; others skip it.

>-|-|TRBV7-2|TRBJ1-5
CASSLGRMGGGSNQPQHF
TGTGCCAGCAGCTTAGGAAGGATGGGAGGGGGAAGCAATCAGCCCCAGCATTTT
>-|TRBD2|TRBV4-1|TRBJ2-3
CASSQEGTSGRASTDTQYF
TGCGCCAGCAGCCAAGAGGGGACTAGCGGGAGGGCTAGCACAGATACGCAGTATTTT
>once|-|TRBV30|TRBJ2-3
CAWSQRGDTQYF
TGTGCCTGGAGCCAAAGGGGGGATACGCAGTATTTT
>-|-|TRBV7-2|TRBJ2-1
CASSFLARFQFF
TGTGCCAGCAGCTTCTTGGCTAGGTTCCAGTTCTTC
>few|-|TRBV7-2|TRBJ2-1
CASSFGPPNEQFF
TGTGCCAGCAGCTTTGGGCCTCCTAATGAGCAGTTCTTC
>-|TRBD1|TRBV18|TRBJ2-5
CASSPPGTGGWYQQETQYF
TGTGCCAGCTCACCACCGGGGACAGGAGGATGGTATCAGCAAGAGACCCAGTACTTC
>-|-|TRBV11-3|TRBJ2-3
CASSLRRGPGDTQYF
TGTGCCAGCAGCCTACGGAGGGGGCCTGGAGATACGCAGTATTTT
>once|-|TRBV6-1|TRBJ1-1
CASSQAFF
TGTGCCAGCTCTCAAGCTTTCTTT
>once|TRBD1|TRBV10-3|TRBJ2-2
CANRDREDGELFF
TGTGCCAACCGGGACAGGGAGGACGGGGAGCTGTTTTTT
>-|-|TRBV6-5|TRBJ2-5
CASSGGVWGETQYF
TGTGCCAGCAGTGGTGGAGTATGGGGAGAGACCCAGTACTTC
>-|-|TRBV19|TRBJ1-3
CASSIMTDGNTIYF
TGTGCCAGTAGTATCATGACAGATGGAAACACCATATATTTT
>few|-|TRBV5-4|TRBJ1-5
CASSQVVGANQPQHF
TGCGCCAGCAGCCAAGTGGTGGGGGCGAATCAGCCCCAGCATTTT
>-|TRBD2|TRBV10-1|TRBJ2-3
CASSEEGLARTSDTQYF
TGCGCCAGCAGTGAGGAAGGACTAGCTCGAACATCGGATACGCAGTATTTT
>-|-|TRBV28|TRBJ1-4
CASRTTQAHELFF
TGTGCCAGCAGGACTACACAGGCCCACGAACTGTTTTTT
>-|-|TRBV11-2|TRBJ1-1
CASSSPTEAFF
TGTGCCAGCAGCTCTCCCACTGAAGCTTTCTTT
>-|TRBD1|TRBV6-6|TRBJ1-2
CASRRDRVNANYGYTF
TGTGCCAGCAGAAGGGACAGGGTGAATGCTAACTATGGCTACACCTTC
>-|-|TRBV14|TRBJ2-7
CASSQDWGYEQYF
TGTGCCAGCAGCCAAGATTGGGGGTACGAGCAGTACTTC
>few|TRBD1|TRBV4-1|TRBJ1-5
CASSQGTGLEGNQPQHF
TGCGCCAGCAGCCAAGGGACAGGGCTCGAAGGCAATCAGCCCCAGCATTTT
>-|TRBD2|TRBV10-3|TRBJ2-1
CAIGGGAYNEQFF
TGTGCCATCGGCGGGGGGGCGTACAATGAGCAGTTCTTC
>-|-|TRBV30|TRBJ1-2
CAWSVAIYGYTF
TGTGCCTGGAGTGTCGCGATCTATGGCTACACCTTC
>-|-|TRBV7-8|TRBJ2-7
CASSILEGRSYEQYF
TGTGCCAGCAGCATTCTCGAGGGGAGGTCCTACGAGCAGTACTTC
>few|-|TRBV7-8|TRBJ1-3
CASSLASRSSGNTIYF
TGTGCCAGCAGCTTAGCCAGCCGGAGCTCTGGAAACACCATATATTTT
>-|-|TRBV21-1|TRBJ1-2
CASSTYPAHLNYGYTF
TGTGCCAGCAGCACCTACCCGGCCCACCTTAACTATGGCTACACCTTC
>-|TRBD1|TRBV2|TRBJ1-2
CASRKDRALLSNYGYTF
TGTGCCAGCAGAAAGGACAGGGCCCTTCTGTCTAACTATGGCTACACCTTC
>-|TRBD1|TRBV5-1|TRBJ2-3
CASTQGDLADTQYF
TGCGCCAGCACCCAGGGGGATCTGGCAGATACGCAGTATTTT
>few|TRBD2|TRBV10-1|TRBJ2-7
CASSSSLAGVNYEQYF
TGCGCCAGCAGTTCAAGTCTAGCGGGAGTCAACTACGAGCAGTACTTC
>-|-|TRBV5-1|TRBJ2-1
CASSLPPSGEYNEQFF
TGCGCCAGCAGCTTGCCCCCTTCGGGAGAATACAATGAGCAGTTCTTC
>-|TRBD2|TRBV7-9|TRBJ2-2
CASRSSGRGHGELFF
TGTGCCAGCAGGTCTAGCGGGAGAGGTCACGGGGAGCTGTTTTTT
>few|-|TRBV9|TRBJ2-3
CASSEGAGGLGTDTQYF
TGTGCCAGCAGCGAGGGGGCGGGGGGCCTCGGGACAGATACGCAGTATTTT
>-|-|TRBV6-1|TRBJ2-7
CASSAGLAGSYEQYF
TGTGCCAGCAGCGCAGGTTTGGCTGGCTCCTACGAGCAGTACTTC
>-|-|TRBV27|TRBJ1-5
CASSSYSNQPQHF
TGTGCCAGCAGCTCCTATAGCAATCAGCCCCAGCATTTT
>-|TRBD2|TRBV19|TRBJ2-1
CASSPGLARRIHNEQFF
TGTGCCAGTAGTCCCGGACTAGCACGTAGGATCCACAATGAGCAGTTCTTC
>-|-|TRBV6-5|TRBJ2-1
CASRLAGTLYNEQFF
TGTGCCAGCCGACTCGCGGGAACGCTATACAATGAGCAGTTCTTC
>-|TRBD2|TRBV5-1|TRBJ2-3
CASTGLAGTDTQYF
TGCGCCAGCACCGGACTAGCGGGGACAGATACGCAGTATTTT
>-|-|TRBV15|TRBJ1-1
CATSRGQARGDTEAFF
TGTGCCACCAGCAGAGGCCAGGCCCGTGGGGACACTGAAGCTTTCTTT
>-|-|TRBV7-9|TRBJ1-1
CASSSGGNTEAFF
TGTGCCAGCAGCTCCGGAGGGAACACTGAAGCTTTCTTT
>-|TRBD1|TRBV5-6|TRBJ2-2
CASSLGGGHGELFF
TGTGCCAGCAGCTTGGGAGGGGGCCACGGGGAGCTGTTTTTT
>-|-|TRBV13|TRBJ1-2
CASSLRGFTNYGYTF
TGTGCCAGCAGCTTGAGAGGGTTTACTAACTATGGCTACACCTTC
>-|-|TRBV4-2|TRBJ1-4
CASSPLKAGFNEKLFF
TGTGCCAGCAGCCCGCTGAAGGCCGGTTTTAATGAAAAACTGTTTTTT
>-|-|TRBV30|TRBJ2-2
CAWNLGLFTGELFF
TGTGCCTGGAATCTAGGACTTTTCACCGGGGAGCTGTTTTTT
>-|TRBD2|TRBV6-1|TRBJ2-7
CASSTGLAGVGEQYF
TGTGCCAGCAGTACGGGACTAGCGGGAGTAGGCGAGCAGTACTTC
>-|TRBD2|TRBV19|TRBJ2-7
CASSLLAGGEQYF
TGTGCCAGTAGTTTGCTAGCGGGAGGCGAGCAGTACTTC
>few|-|TRBV2|TRBJ1-5
CASSSTGQHQPQHF
TGTGCCAGCAGCTCGACCGGACAGCATCAGCCCCAGCATTTT
>-|-|TRBV6-5|TRBJ2-1
CASSYTPYNEQFF
TGTGCCAGCAGTTATACCCCGTACAATGAGCAGTTCTTC
>-|-|TRBV14|TRBJ1-3
CASSQVGLLGNTIYF
TGTGCCAGCAGCCAGGTGGGGTTGCTTGGAAACACCATATATTTT
>-|TRBD1|TRBV19|TRBJ2-7
CASSIQGAIYEQYF
TGTGCCAGTAGTATACAGGGGGCAATCTACGAGCAGTACTTC
>-|-|TRBV9|TRBJ2-6
CASSLLPSGANVLTF
TGTGCCAGCAGTCTCTTACCCTCTGGGGCCAACGTCCTGACTTTC
>-|TRBD1|TRBV27|TRBJ2-5
CASSLGTGRQETQYF
TGTGCCAGCAGTTTAGGGACAGGGCGCCAAGAGACCCAGTACTTC
>once|-|TRBV2|TRBJ1-1
CASSQDRTEAFF
TGTGCCAGCAGTCAGGACCGCACTGAAGCTTTCTTT
>-|-|TRBV7-2|TRBJ2-7
CASSLDGTGEQYF
TGTGCCAGCAGCTTAGACGGAACCGGCGAGCAGTACTTC
>few|TRBD1|TRBV19|TRBJ1-5
CASSIGQGGAGNQPQHF
TGTGCCAGTAGTATCGGACAGGGGGGGGCGGGCAATCAGCCCCAGCATTTT
>-|TRBD1|TRBV5-4|TRBJ2-4
CASRGDRNIQYF
TGTGCCAGCAGGGGGGACAGGAACATTCAGTACTTC